Presented here are 9 T cell receptor beta chains from one specimen sequenced in a study of blood T cells in healthy people across ages. Primed by a sample-barcoded 5' primer and a J-beta primer mix, a second PCR proceeded for 7 to 11 cycles. TCRdb passed the 5' RACE reads through MiXCR, listing each CDR3 protein once. In the table there are 1.8 million or so distinct CDR3 sequences, approximately 40% of which are singletons. Sequencing input: blood. The origin of the receptors is a human donor in good health.

J is TRBJ2-4 and V is TRBV12-3 or TRBV12-4; a weak D match, TRBD1 (5 bases). TRBJ2-7 explains the end of the DNA better; the J call may be wrong. This CDR3 spans 14 amino acids. CDR3 sequence: CASSFDQGTREQYF. Here the CDR3 DNA reads TGTGCCAGCAGTTTTGACCAGGGAACCCGCGAGCAGTACTTC.

A word on this clonotype: This may be a read error: a much more frequent sequence differs by one nucleotide. The CDR3: CSVERGGETLYNEQYF. The CDR3 nucleotides are TGCAGCGTTGAACGCGGAGGGGAGACCCTATACAATGAGCAGTACTTC. The V call is TRBV29-1, the J call TRBJ2-7; a possible D gene is TRBD2 (6 bases). Germline CDR1 is SQVTM and CDR2 is ANQGSEA. V dropped 2 bases and J dropped 7 bases, with 24 bases sitting between them. This CDR3 has 16 residues.

The J gene is TRBJ2-5, the V gene TRBV7-9; TRBD2 might be the D (5 bases). From germline, CDR1 is SEHNR and CDR2 FQNEAQ (reference sequence). The germline V and J ends were trimmed by 2 bases and 3 bases, with 16 bases remaining between them. The CDR3 spans 16 residues. The CDR3 here is CASSLTLAAGEETQYF. The CDR3 DNA follows: TGTGCCAGCAGCTTAACATTGGCTGCCGGGGAAGAGACCCAGTACTTC. The full variable domain, completed using reference TRBV7-9 and TRBJ2-5, is DTGVSQNPRHKITKRGQNVTFRCDPISEHNRLYWYRQTLGQGPEFLTYFQNEAQLEKSRLLSDRFSAERPKGSFSTLEIQRTEQGDSAMYLCASSLTLAAGEETQYFGPGTRLLVL.

This sequence joins TRBV24-1 and TRBJ2-3; D possibly corresponds to TRBD1 (6 bases). The CDR3 contains 16 residues. Germline V gives CDR1 KGHDR, CDR2 SFDVKD. Trimming pared 3 bases from V and 6 bases from J, leaving 18 bases between. For the CDR3, the DNA is TGTGCCACCAGTGATACAGGGTCCCTCGGCGATGATACGCAGTATTTT. Translated, it gives CATSDTGSLGDDTQYF.

This clonotype was observed a few times. The chain employs TRBV4-2 and TRBJ1-1, with 9 positions matching TRBD1. Germline V gene sequence: CDR1 LGHNA, CDR2 YNFKEQ. CDR3 size: 13 residues. The J segment lost 8 bases and the V segment lost 4 bases, leaving 5 bases of the junction unmatched. The CDR3: CASSRGTGPEAFF. CDR3 sequence (DNA): TGTGCCAGCAGCCGGGGGACAGGGCCGGAAGCTTTCTTT.

The rearrangement links TRBV5-1 to TRBJ2-4, with 10 bases lining up with TRBD1. CDR3 length: 15 residues. The germline CDR1 and CDR2 sequences are SGHRS and YFSETQ. J was trimmed by 13 bases and V by 2 bases; bases with no gene match: 12. The CDR3 region has the DNA TGCGCCAGCAGCTTATCGACAGGGGGCGAAGAGAAGCAGTACTTC. Translation gives CASSLSTGGEEKQYF.

This clonotype was observed a few times. The V call is TRBV7-8, the J call TRBJ2-5; tentative D call: TRBD1 (6 bases). The CDR3 is 15 residues long. The V end was cut by 5 bases, the J end by 7 bases, with 20 bases between. Germline CDR1 reads SGHVS; CDR2 reads FQNEAQ. The CDR3 DNA sequence: TGTGCCAGCAGCATTACGACAGGCTCCCCGGGGACCCAGTACTTC. Protein product: CASSITTGSPGTQYF.

This chain connects TRBV12-3 or TRBV12-4 to TRBJ2-1; D is uncertain. Trimming cost V 7 bases and J 8 bases, with 12 bases left between them. This CDR3 has 12 residues. Here the CDR3 DNA reads TGTGCCAGCACCTTTGATGGGGATGAGCAGTTCTTC. Its translation: CASTFDGDEQFF.

This clonotype turned up a few times. This chain links TRBV10-3 with TRBJ1-1, with 7 bases identical to TRBD1. V lost 10 bases, J lost 2 bases, and 13 bases stayed unmatched. Germline V lookup: CDR1 ENHRY, CDR2 SYGVKD. The CDR3 is 15 residues long. This chain's CDR3 is CATTPRQGVNTEAFF. CDR3 nucleotides: TGTGCCACAACGCCAAGGCAGGGGGTAAACACTGAAGCTTTCTTT.